This note documents a single T cell receptor beta chain sequence. The method was immunoSEQ multiplex PCR; TCRdb's version includes in-frame clones alone and lacks a portion of them. The data show some 400,000 clones, with more than 75% seen just once and around 1% held by the top ten. CDR1 and CDR2 (germline): MNHEY, SVGEGT. The CDR3 is 14 residues long. V shed 4 bases, J shed 4 bases, and the junction held 4 bases outside the gene matches. The source of the sample is a study of blood T cell repertoires in COVID-19. Study-level background: Samples representing acute and convalescent COVID-19 were sourced from the United States, Italy and Spain.

The sample was peripheral blood. The origin of this receptor is a human donor with acute or convalescent COVID-19. The donor label of this sample is uncertain. The J gene is TRBJ2-7, the V gene TRBV6-2 or TRBV6-3; 10 nucleotides agree with TRBD1. CDR3 DNA: TGTGCCAGCAGTTTGACAGGGGGCGCGTACGAGCAGTACTTC. Its protein is CASSLTGGAYEQYF.